Sequencing of this T cell receptor beta chain was carried out in a study of shared clonotypes between healthy human individuals. Study-level findings and limits: Around 4.7% was the fraction of naive CD4 clonotypes found shared across a handful of donors. Memory subsets had estimated richness that was generally smaller than that of naive subsets.

The CDR3 is made up of 15 amino acids. CDR1 is WNHNN and CDR2 is SYGVQD in the germline V gene (reference sequence). V shed 2 bases and J 3 bases; nucleotides not matched to a gene: 2. Turning to this clone: Antigen unknown.

Several immunoSEQ plates received, in even portions, the genomic DNA of each subset. Assay used: immunoSEQ multiplex PCR; TCRdb lists only in-frame clones, some missing. This sample has some 2,000,000 clones, with roughly 94% found just once. The chain couples TRBV10-1 to TRBJ2-5; TRBD2 matches 11 bases. The sequenced sample consisted of naive CD4+ T cells sorted from blood. Described subset: CD45RA+ positively selected. The sequence came from a young man in good health. CDR3 nucleotide sequence: TGCGCCAGCAGTGAGAGACTAGCGGGAAAAGAGACCCAGTACTTC. This sequence encodes CASSERLAGKETQYF.